The 11 T cell receptor beta chains presented below share a single source sample, sequenced in a study of T cells in Graves' hyperthyroidism and ophthalmopathy. RNA transcripts gave rise to amplified TCR beta CDR3 regions. First-round RT-PCR targeting the TCR CDR3 was performed with the HTBI primer set. TCRdb reanalysed the multiplex PCR reads using MiXCR and keeps one entry per CDR3 protein. The sample lists 360,000 or so distinct CDR3 sequences; 19% were seen once. Sequencing input: blood. The receptors originated from a woman aged 18-29 years with Graves' hyperthyroidism.

Many counts were recorded for this clonotype. The chain couples TRBV2 to TRBJ1-5; D not certain. CDR1 and CDR2 from the germline V gene are SNHLY and FYNNEI. V lost 1 base, J lost 4 bases, and 11 bases lay in between. The CDR3 extends over 15 amino acids. The CDR3 DNA follows: TGTGCCAGCAGTGAAGTTGGCAGAATAAATCAGCCCCAGCATTTT. As protein: CASSEVGRINQPQHF. Together with reference TRBV2 and TRBJ1-5, the CDR3 gives the full variable domain: EPEVTQTPSHQVTQMGQEVILRCVPISNHLYFYWYRQILGQKVEFLVSFYNNEISEKSEIFDDQFSVERPDGSNFTLKIRSTKLEDSAMYFCASSEVGRINQPQHFGDGTRLSIL.

This clonotype showed up many times. V is TRBV19 and J is TRBJ1-2; 7 nucleotides agree with TRBD1. The germline V gene encodes CDR1 LNHDA and CDR2 SQIVND (reference sequence). The CDR3 contains 13 residues. Trimming at V came to 7 bases and at J to 2 bases, leaving 4 bases not matched to a gene. The chain's CDR3 is CASNRDSNYGYTF. The DNA for the CDR3 is TGTGCCAGTAATCGGGACAGCAACTATGGCTACACCTTC.

This clonotype was detected a few times. Its ends do not fully match the called genes, so a read error is possible. The CDR3: CAIRRGPSSYERYF. The DNA of the CDR3 is TGTGCCATCCGAAGGGGGCCCAGCTCCTACGAGCGGTACTTC. The chain uses TRBV10-3 and TRBJ2-7; 7 positions match TRBD1. This CDR3 is 14 amino acids long. Germline V gene sequence: CDR1 ENHRY, CDR2 SYGVKD.

This rearrangement joins TRBV19 to TRBJ1-5, with 8 bases fitting TRBD1. The CDR3 is made up of 15 amino acids. CDR1 is LNHDA, CDR2 SQIVND, per germline (reference sequence). V shed 4 bases and J 7 bases; nucleotides not matched to a gene: 9. CDR3: CASSNGQGRRQPQHF. As DNA, the CDR3 is TGTGCCAGTAGTAACGGACAGGGAAGAAGGCAGCCCCAGCATTTT.

Comment on this clonotype: Because the CDR3 is missing its conserved closing phenylalanine or tryptophan, this is likely a read error. The limits of the CDR3 on the DNA are not certain, so only TCRdb's listed CDR3 is given. The chain carries TRBV4-1 and TRBJ1-2; TRBD1, the D gene given by the table, was not confirmed from the DNA. Looked up from germline, CDR1 is MGHRA and CDR2 is YSYEKL. The CDR3 spans 13 residues, counting both ends. The CDR3 here is CASSQVVGAAPTY.

Many counts were recorded for this clonotype. The rearrangement uses TRBV28 and TRBJ2-5; 7 bases map to TRBD2. Germline loops: CDR1 MDHEN, CDR2 SYDVKM. Trimming removed 7 bases from V and 4 bases from J; junction bases left unmatched: 3. This CDR3 spans 12 amino acids. CDR3 loop: CASTGGGETQYF. The CDR3 bases are TGTGCCAGCACGGGCGGGGGAGAGACCCAGTACTTC.

A word on this clonotype: Since a much larger clone is just one base distant, this may be a read error. The rearrangement joins TRBV3-1 to TRBJ1-2; 8 bases match TRBD1. CDR3 length: 16 amino acids. CDR1 is LGHDT, CDR2 YNNKEL, per germline (reference sequence). The CDR3 DNA reads as TGTGCCAGCAGCCTCTACCGGGACAGGCGAAACTATGGCCACACCTTC. It codes for CASSLYRDRRNYGHTF.

This clonotype was counted many times. This chain connects TRBV12-5 to TRBJ2-2; D not certain. V gave up 1 base and J gave up 6 bases, with 12 bases separating them. In germline, CDR1 is LGHNT, CDR2 FRNRAP. This CDR3 contains 15 residues. The CDR3 protein is CASGLGANGAGELFF. The CDR3 DNA follows: TGTGCTAGTGGTTTGGGAGCCAACGGAGCCGGGGAGCTGTTTTTT.

This clonotype came up many times. The V call is TRBV29-1, the J call TRBJ2-7; 9 bases align to TRBD1. CDR1 and CDR2 from the germline V gene are SQVTM and ANQGSEA. The CDR3 covers 13 residues. V dropped 6 bases and J dropped 7; count of bases not matched to a gene: 10. The DNA for the CDR3 is TGCAGCGTGCACGACAGGGGGGCGGGGGAGCAGTACTTC. Translating it yields CSVHDRGAGEQYF.

This clonotype showed up just a few times. This rearrangement joins TRBV4-2 to TRBJ1-6; D unresolved. Germline CDR1 reads LGHNA; CDR2 reads YNFKEQ. The CDR3 runs 15 residues. V dropped 4 bases and J dropped 1 base, with 8 bases sitting between them. CDR3 sequence: CASSPEASYNSPLHF. The CDR3, as DNA: TGTGCCAGCAGCCCCGAAGCGTCCTATAATTCACCCCTCCACTTT.

This clonotype was detected many times. The chain uses TRBV30 and TRBJ1-1; D is uncertain. Trimming pared 3 bases from V and 8 bases from J, leaving 13 bases between. CDR3 length: 12 amino acids. Looked up from germline, CDR1 is GTSNPN and CDR2 is SVGIG (reference sequence). CDR3 sequence reads: CAWRFSFSEAFF. For the CDR3, the DNA is TGTGCCTGGAGGTTCTCATTTTCGGAAGCTTTCTTT.